These 30 T cell receptor beta chains originate from one sample sequenced in a study of blood T cells in healthy people across ages. PCR was performed a second time for roughly 7 to 11 cycles using a sample-barcoded 5' primer and a J-beta primer mix. TCRdb re-analysed the 5' RACE reads in MiXCR, keeping a single row per CDR3 protein. The profile covers around 1.1 million distinct CDR3 sequences, with 30% to 40% appearing a single time and about an eighth taken by the ten largest. Specimen: blood. These receptors were obtained from a man younger than 30 in good health.

This sequence joins TRBV20-1 and TRBJ1-2; no clear D gene. CDR3 length: 12 amino acids. Trimming cost V 1 base and J 6 bases, with 9 bases left between them. The germline V gene encodes CDR1 DFQATT and CDR2 SNEGSKA (reference sequence). DNA of the CDR3: TGCAGTGCTAGAGTCCCTCGCGATGGCTACACCTTC. This gives the protein CSARVPRDGYTF.

With respect to this clonotype: Being one base from a much bigger clone, this may be a read error. V and J are TRBV7-6 and TRBJ2-3; TRBD2 agrees at 8 bases. Trimming removed 3 bases from V and 2 bases from J; junction bases left unmatched: 4. Germline CDR1 and CDR2: SGHVS and FNYEAQ. The CDR3 is 15 residues long. The CDR3 sequence: CASSLGGGITDTQYF. The CDR3 DNA reads as TGTGCCAGCAGCTTGGGCGGGGGGATCACAGATACGCAGTATTTT.

This clonotype was observed once. The chain links TRBV4-2 to TRBJ1-1; D is uncertain. V was clipped by 2 bases and J by 6 bases, with 16 bases between them. The CDR3 totals 15 residues. Germline values: CDR1 LGHNA, CDR2 YNFKEQ. CDR3 in amino acids: CASSQFGLSSSEAFF. The CDR3 nucleotides read TGTGCCAGCAGCCAATTTGGCCTGTCCTCTTCTGAAGCTTTCTTT.

CDR3 bases: TGTGCCAGCAGTTCCCGGGGAGTCTTAAGGACAGATACGCAGTATTTT. This encodes CASSSRGVLRTDTQYF. This sequence joins TRBV6-2 or TRBV6-3 and TRBJ2-3, with D perhaps matching TRBD2 (5 bases). The CDR3 has 16 residues. Germline V gene data show CDR1 as MNHEY and CDR2 as SVGEGT. V lost 4 bases, J lost 3 bases, and 17 bases lay in between.

There are a few counts of this clonotype. The rearrangement links TRBV12-3 or TRBV12-4 to TRBJ2-4; no definite D call. The CDR3 is 13 amino acids. Trimming stripped 4 bases from V and 3 bases from J, with 7 bases between. Here the CDR3 DNA reads TGTGCCAGCAGTTCCTCCAGCAAAAACATTCAGTACTTC. Its translation: CASSSSSKNIQYF.

Note on this clonotype: A junction end diverges from the germline sequence, so it may reflect a read error. V and J are TRBV12-3 or TRBV12-4 and TRBJ2-3; possible D gene TRBD2, 5 bases. The CDR3 totals 13 residues. CDR3 protein: CASTRGGTDAQYF. The DNA of the CDR3 is TGTGCCAGCACCCGTGGAGGAACAGATGCGCAGTATTTT.

V and J are TRBV7-9 and TRBJ1-1, with TRBD1 identical over 9 bases. Germline V lookup: CDR1 SEHNR, CDR2 FQNEAQ (reference sequence). The CDR3 is 16 amino acids. The J segment lost 5 bases and the V segment lost 5 bases, leaving 12 bases of the junction unmatched. The CDR3 region is CASSPGQGPKGTEAFF. Written as DNA, the CDR3 is TGTGCCAGCAGCCCTGGACAGGGGCCGAAAGGGACTGAAGCTTTCTTT.

This chain connects TRBV11-1 to TRBJ1-1; 8 positions match TRBD1. The CDR3 loop spans 16 amino acids. After removal of 5 bases from V and 4 bases from J, the junction contained 12 bases not matched to a gene. Germline V lookup: CDR1 SGHAT, CDR2 FQDESV (reference sequence). CDR3 region: CASSRGQGLWSTEAFF. The CDR3 DNA is TGTGCCAGCAGCCGTGGACAGGGCCTGTGGAGCACTGAAGCTTTCTTT.

The V gene is TRBV24-1, the J gene TRBJ2-2; weak D call: TRBD1 (6 bases). Trimming stripped 4 bases from V and 0 bases from J, with 11 bases between. The CDR3 is 16 amino acids. CDR1 and CDR2 (germline): KGHDR, SFDVKD. The CDR3 is CATSEPGTTNTGELFF. CDR3 nucleotide sequence: TGTGCCACCAGTGAGCCCGGGACAACGAACACCGGGGAGCTGTTTTTT.

The chain combines TRBV9 with TRBJ1-6, with D perhaps TRBD1 (5 bases). In germline, CDR1 is SGDLS, CDR2 YYNGEE. The CDR3 spans 15 residues. The V end lost 4 bases, the J end lost 4 bases, and 12 bases lay between the germline ends. CDR3 sequence: CASSSQGRYNSPLHF. CDR3 in DNA: TGTGCCAGCAGCAGCCAGGGCAGGTATAATTCACCCCTCCACTTT.

The chain employs TRBV4-3 and TRBJ2-7; perhaps TRBD2 as D (5 bases). The J call may be wrong; the DNA end is better matched by TRBJ2-5. This CDR3 has 15 amino acids. Germline lookup yields CDR1 LGHNA and CDR2 YSLEER. The CDR3 is CASSQDKSGKETQYF. The CDR3 bases are TGCGCCAGCAGCCAAGATAAGTCGGGGAAGGAGACCCAGTACTTC.

This clonotype was observed at least ten times. The V and J genes are TRBV20-1 and TRBJ2-1; 9 nucleotides match TRBD1. Germline V gene sequence: CDR1 DFQATT, CDR2 SNEGSKA (reference sequence). The J segment lost 7 bases and the V segment lost 3 bases, leaving 10 bases of the junction unmatched. The CDR3 is 15 residues long. Here the CDR3 DNA reads TGCAGTGCTAGGGCGACAGGGGGATTAATGAATGAGCAGTTCTTC. Translated: CSARATGGLMNEQFF.

This clonotype appeared a few times. The V gene is TRBV7-2, the J gene TRBJ1-5; no clear D gene. The V gene's germline CDR1 is SGHTA and CDR2 FQGNSA. This CDR3 has 15 residues. V was clipped by 4 bases and J by 1 base, with 11 bases between them. The CDR3 DNA sequence: TGTGCCAGCAGCTCGACGTGGGGAAGCAATCAGCCCCAGCATTTT. Translating gives CASSSTWGSNQPQHF.

This clonotype showed up just a few times. The DNA of the CDR3 is TGTGCCAGCAGTTGGCGCGCGGGACAGGGATTGGGCTATGGCTACACCTTC. Translation gives CASSWRAGQGLGYGYTF. The chain combines TRBV6-5 with TRBJ1-2, with 9 bases lining up with TRBD1. The CDR3 is 17 residues long. Unmatched junction bases numbered 13, after V lost 4 bases and J lost 4 bases. The V gene's germline CDR1 is MNHEY and CDR2 SVGAGI.

J is TRBJ2-1 and V is TRBV24-1, with 11 bases lining up with TRBD2. Trimming removed 4 bases from V and 3 bases from J; junction bases left unmatched: 4. This CDR3 comprises 16 residues. Per germline, CDR1 KGHDR and CDR2 SFDVKD. The CDR3 DNA reads TGTGCCACCAGTGACGCCGGGACTAGCGGCTACAATGAGCAGTTCTTC. Its protein is CATSDAGTSGYNEQFF.

This clonotype came up a few times. The chain joins TRBV7-3 to TRBJ2-3; 8 bases are shared with TRBD1. Germline values: CDR1 SGHTA, CDR2 FQGTGA. CDR3 length equals 14 residues. V lost 7 bases to trimming and J lost 3 bases; unmatched junction nucleotides: 6. The CDR3 reads CASNGGQVTDTQYF. The DNA for the CDR3 is TGTGCCAGCAACGGGGGACAGGTTACAGATACGCAGTATTTT.

This clonotype was counted a few times. The chain employs TRBV7-9 and TRBJ2-2; D is ambiguous. The length of the CDR3 is 14 residues. V was cut by 4 bases and J by 2 bases, with 8 bases left in between. CDR1 is SEHNR, CDR2 FQNEAQ, per germline (reference sequence). The CDR3, as DNA: TGTGCCAGCAGCTACCCTAGTAACACCGGGGAGCTGTTTTTT. Encoded protein: CASSYPSNTGELFF.

On this clonotype itself: With a much larger clone just one base away, this may be a read error. The rearrangement uses TRBV12-3 or TRBV12-4 and TRBJ2-1; D ambiguous. The CDR3 totals 13 residues. V was clipped by 6 bases and J by 10 bases, with 16 bases between them. The CDR3 here is CASSPVVGKEQFF. CDR3 nucleotides: TGTGCCAGCAGCCCGGTTGTGGGGAAGGAGCAGTTCTTC.

This clonotype turned up a few times. The chain recombines TRBV6-1 with TRBJ1-2; a possible D gene is TRBD1 (5 bases). Germline CDR1 MNHNS, CDR2 SASEGT. The V and J ends lost 6 bases and 3 bases respectively, with 23 bases between them. This CDR3 contains 17 residues. CDR3 region: CASSPRAWGGADYGYTF. CDR3 bases: TGTGCCAGCAGCCCTCGTGCGTGGGGGGGAGCGGACTATGGCTACACCTTC.

The CDR3 DNA reads TGTGCCAGCAGTGACGGCTCGCGGGGCGAGACCCAGTACTTC. Translated, it gives CASSDGSRGETQYF. The chain joins TRBV12-3 or TRBV12-4 to TRBJ2-5, with D tentatively TRBD2 (6 bases). The CDR3 loop spans 14 amino acids. Trimming removed 5 bases at V and 5 bases at J, with 15 bases between.

In its sample, this clonotype was seen a few times. V usage is TRBV6-6 and J usage is TRBJ1-2, with TRBD1 as a possible D gene (6 bases). The germline gives CDR1 MNHNY, CDR2 SVGAGI (reference sequence). Trimming shortened V by 10 bases and J by 8 bases, and 20 bases separated the two germline ends. This CDR3 region has 13 residues. DNA of the CDR3: TGTGCCATCCCGGAAACAGGGTTGAGCGGCTACACCTTC. Its protein is CAIPETGLSGYTF.

V usage is TRBV29-1 and J usage is TRBJ2-1, with D possibly being TRBD2 (7 bases). CDR1 SQVTM and CDR2 ANQGSEA come from the germline V gene. V was shortened by 4 bases and J by 6 bases, with 25 bases between the two germline ends. This CDR3 is 17 amino acids long. In DNA form, the CDR3 reads TGCAGCGTTGGGGGGGGGGGCGGATTTTCTGAGTTCAATGAGCAGTTCTTC. It translates to CSVGGGGGFSEFNEQFF.

This clonotype was seen more than once but under ten times. The gene calls are TRBV2 and TRBJ2-1; the match to TRBD1 covers 7 bases. V was pared by 10 bases and J by 9 bases, with 15 bases of the junction left unmatched. This CDR3 spans 14 amino acids. Germline V CDR1 and CDR2: SNHLY, FYNNEI. CDR3 residues: CAITPPGQSTEQFF. In DNA form, the CDR3 reads TGTGCCATCACGCCACCGGGACAGAGTACTGAGCAGTTCTTC.

The V gene is TRBV12-3 or TRBV12-4, the J gene TRBJ1-1; no clear D gene. The CDR3 runs to 13 residues. Trimming shortened V by 8 bases and J by 4 bases, and 14 bases separated the two germline ends. The CDR3 loop reads CASLETESTEAFF. Here the CDR3 DNA reads TGTGCCAGCCTCGAGACGGAGAGCACTGAAGCTTTCTTT.

This CDR3 reads CASSLPGTAEAFF. CDR3 DNA sequence: TGCGCCAGCAGCTTGCCCGGGACAGCTGAAGCTTTCTTT. The chain combines TRBV5-1 with TRBJ1-1, with TRBD1 matching 7 bases. V shed 1 base and J 6 bases; nucleotides not matched to a gene: 3. The length of the CDR3 is 13 residues. Germline V gene sequence: CDR1 SGHRS, CDR2 YFSETQ. Full variable domain (remainder filled in from reference TRBV5-1 and TRBJ1-1): KAGVTQTPRYLIKTRGQQVTLSCSPISGHRSVSWYQQTPGQGLQFLFEYFSETQRNKGNFPGRFSGRQFSNSRSEMNVSTLELGDSALYLCASSLPGTAEAFFGQGTRLTVV.

A remark on this clonotype: Mismatch with germline at one junction end may stem from a read error. CDR3 DNA: TGCAGTGATAGAGTTGGCCAGGCAAATTCACCCCTCCACTTT. Protein product: CSDRVGQANSPLHF. The chain links TRBV20-1 to TRBJ1-6; the D is unclear. The CDR3 spans 14 residues. Per the germline V gene, CDR1 is DFQATT and CDR2 is SNEGSKA (reference sequence).

Many counts were recorded for this clonotype. This chain uses TRBV7-8 with TRBJ1-2, with a tentative D call TRBD1 (5 bases). This CDR3 region has 15 residues. CDR1 is SGHVS and CDR2 is FQNEAQ in the germline V gene. Trimming removed 8 bases from V and 3 bases from J, with 19 bases in between. CDR3 in DNA: TGTGCCAGCGGACCTCTGAGGGGAGTTGACTATGGCTACACCTTC. Protein sequence: CASGPLRGVDYGYTF.

J is TRBJ1-1 and V is TRBV4-3; 8 positions agree with TRBD1. Trimming cost V 0 bases and J 6 bases; bases outside gene matches: 18. The V gene's germline CDR1 is LGHNA and CDR2 YSLEER. The CDR3 extends over 19 amino acids. The CDR3 protein is CASSQDQGAIYREGAEAFF. CDR3 coding DNA: TGCGCCAGCAGCCAAGATCAGGGGGCGATATACAGGGAAGGGGCTGAAGCTTTCTTT.

The chain recombines TRBV10-3 with TRBJ1-4, with D possibly TRBD1 on 6 matching bases. V lost 5 bases, J lost 12 bases, and 16 bases lay in between. The CDR3 sequence is 13 residues long. CDR1 and CDR2 (germline): ENHRY, SYGVKD. The CDR3 sequence is CAISQPGATELFF. Here the CDR3 DNA reads TGTGCCATCAGTCAACCGGGGGCTACCGAACTGTTTTTT.

This clonotype was recorded a few times. The CDR3 DNA follows: TGTGCCAGCAGTAGCTTAAGGGGGGCACCTGAAGCTTTCTTT. Translated, it gives CASSSLRGAPEAFF. This chain connects TRBV6-5 to TRBJ1-1; possible D gene TRBD1, 6 bases. The V and J ends lost 5 bases and 6 bases respectively, with 16 bases between them. The length of the CDR3 is 14 residues. Looked up from germline, CDR1 is MNHEY and CDR2 is SVGAGI.